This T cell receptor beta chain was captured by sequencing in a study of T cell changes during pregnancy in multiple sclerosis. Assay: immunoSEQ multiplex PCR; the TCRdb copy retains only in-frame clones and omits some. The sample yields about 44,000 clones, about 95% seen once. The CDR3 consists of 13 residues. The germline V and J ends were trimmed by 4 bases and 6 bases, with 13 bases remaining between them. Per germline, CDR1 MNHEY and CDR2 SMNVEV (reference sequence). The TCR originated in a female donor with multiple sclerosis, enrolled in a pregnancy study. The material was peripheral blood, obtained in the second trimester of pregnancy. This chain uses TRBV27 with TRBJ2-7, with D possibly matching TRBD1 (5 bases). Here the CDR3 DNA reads TGTGCCAGCAGTTCAAATCAGGGTCCCGAGCAGTACTTC. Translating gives CASSSNQGPEQYF.